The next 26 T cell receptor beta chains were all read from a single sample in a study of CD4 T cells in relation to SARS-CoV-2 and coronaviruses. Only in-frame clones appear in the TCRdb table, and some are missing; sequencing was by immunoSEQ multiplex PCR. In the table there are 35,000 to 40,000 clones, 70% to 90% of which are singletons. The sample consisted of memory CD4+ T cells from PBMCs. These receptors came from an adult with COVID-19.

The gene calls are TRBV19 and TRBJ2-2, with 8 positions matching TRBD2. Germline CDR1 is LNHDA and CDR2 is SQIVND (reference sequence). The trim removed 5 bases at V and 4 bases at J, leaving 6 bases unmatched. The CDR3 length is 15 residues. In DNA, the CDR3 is TGTGCCAGTAGTCGTTCGGGGACTAGCACCGGGGAGCTGTTTTTT. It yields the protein CASSRSGTSTGELFF.

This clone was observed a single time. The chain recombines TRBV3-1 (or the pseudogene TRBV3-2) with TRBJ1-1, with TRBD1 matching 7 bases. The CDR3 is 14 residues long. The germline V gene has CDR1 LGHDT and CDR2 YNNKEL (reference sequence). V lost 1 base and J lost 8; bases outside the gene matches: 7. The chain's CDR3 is CASSQATGRGEAFF. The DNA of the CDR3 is TGTGCCAGCAGCCAAGCGACAGGGAGGGGAGAAGCTTTCTTT.

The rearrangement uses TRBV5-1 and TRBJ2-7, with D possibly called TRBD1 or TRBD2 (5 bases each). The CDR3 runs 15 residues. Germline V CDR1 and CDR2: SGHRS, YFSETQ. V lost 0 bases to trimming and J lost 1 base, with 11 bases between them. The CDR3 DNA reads TGCGCCAGCAGCTTGGATCCGGGACCTTCCTACGAGCAGTACTTC. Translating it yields CASSLDPGPSYEQYF.

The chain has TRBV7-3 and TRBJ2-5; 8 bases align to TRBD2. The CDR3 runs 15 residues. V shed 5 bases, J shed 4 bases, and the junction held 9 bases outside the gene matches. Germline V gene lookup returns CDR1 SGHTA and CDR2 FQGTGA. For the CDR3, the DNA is TGTGCCAGCAGCCCGGGGGGGGACTCAATAGAGACCCAGTACTTC. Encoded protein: CASSPGGDSIETQYF.

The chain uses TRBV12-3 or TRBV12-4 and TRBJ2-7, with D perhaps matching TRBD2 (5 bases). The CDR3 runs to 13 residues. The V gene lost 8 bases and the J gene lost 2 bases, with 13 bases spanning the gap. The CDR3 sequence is CASRAPGTYEQYF. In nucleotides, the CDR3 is TGTGCCAGCCGCGCCCCGGGAACCTACGAGCAGTACTTC.

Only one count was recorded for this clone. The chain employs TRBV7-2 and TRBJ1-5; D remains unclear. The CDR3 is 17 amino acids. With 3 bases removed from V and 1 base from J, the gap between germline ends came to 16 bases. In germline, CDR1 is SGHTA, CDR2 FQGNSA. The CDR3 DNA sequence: TGTGCCAGCAGCTTTGGAACCGGGAGAAAAAGCAATCAGCCCCAGCATTTT. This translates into CASSFGTGRKSNQPQHF.

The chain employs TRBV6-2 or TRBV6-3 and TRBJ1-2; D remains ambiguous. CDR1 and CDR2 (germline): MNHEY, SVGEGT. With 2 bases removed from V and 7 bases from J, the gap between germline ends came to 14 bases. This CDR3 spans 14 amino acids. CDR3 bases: TGTGCCAGCAGTTACGGGGATGCACTGAGTGGCTACACCTTC. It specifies CASSYGDALSGYTF.

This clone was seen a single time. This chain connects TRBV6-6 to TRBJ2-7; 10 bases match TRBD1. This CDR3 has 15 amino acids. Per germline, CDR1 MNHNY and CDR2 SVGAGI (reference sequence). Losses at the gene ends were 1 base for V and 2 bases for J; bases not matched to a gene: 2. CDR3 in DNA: TGTGCCAGCAGTTACTTCGGACAGGGGGCCTACGAGCAGTACTTC. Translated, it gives CASSYFGQGAYEQYF.

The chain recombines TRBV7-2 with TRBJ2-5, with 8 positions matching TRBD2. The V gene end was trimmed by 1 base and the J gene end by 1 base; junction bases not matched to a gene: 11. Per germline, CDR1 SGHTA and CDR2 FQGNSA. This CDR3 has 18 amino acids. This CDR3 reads CASSLVGAIAGPQETQYF. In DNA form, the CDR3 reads TGTGCCAGCAGCTTAGTTGGTGCGATAGCGGGGCCCCAAGAGACCCAGTACTTC.

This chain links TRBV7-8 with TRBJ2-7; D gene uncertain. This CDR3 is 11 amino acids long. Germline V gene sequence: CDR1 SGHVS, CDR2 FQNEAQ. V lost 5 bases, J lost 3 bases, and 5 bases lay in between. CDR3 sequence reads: CASSGYYEQYF. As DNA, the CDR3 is TGTGCCAGCAGCGGCTACTACGAGCAGTACTTC.

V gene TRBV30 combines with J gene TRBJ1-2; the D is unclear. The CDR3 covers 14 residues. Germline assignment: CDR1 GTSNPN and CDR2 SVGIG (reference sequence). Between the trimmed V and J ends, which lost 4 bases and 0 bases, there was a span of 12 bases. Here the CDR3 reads CAWKRPIANYGYTF. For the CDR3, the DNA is TGTGCCTGGAAACGACCGATAGCTAACTATGGCTACACCTTC.

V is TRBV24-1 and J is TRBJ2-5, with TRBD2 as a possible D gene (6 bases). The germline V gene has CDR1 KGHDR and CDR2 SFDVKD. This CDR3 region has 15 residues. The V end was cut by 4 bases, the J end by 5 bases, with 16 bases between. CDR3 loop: CATSDGSSGRETQYF. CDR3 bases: TGTGCCACCAGTGACGGCTCCTCGGGGAGGGAGACCCAGTACTTC.

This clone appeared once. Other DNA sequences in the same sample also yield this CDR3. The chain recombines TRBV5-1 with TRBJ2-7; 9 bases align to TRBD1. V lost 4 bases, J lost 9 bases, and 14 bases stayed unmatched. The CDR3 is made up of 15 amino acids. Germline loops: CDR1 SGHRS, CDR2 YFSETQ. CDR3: CASSNTGTGILGQYF. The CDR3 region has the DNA TGCGCCAGCAGCAACACCGGGACAGGGATCCTAGGGCAGTACTTC.

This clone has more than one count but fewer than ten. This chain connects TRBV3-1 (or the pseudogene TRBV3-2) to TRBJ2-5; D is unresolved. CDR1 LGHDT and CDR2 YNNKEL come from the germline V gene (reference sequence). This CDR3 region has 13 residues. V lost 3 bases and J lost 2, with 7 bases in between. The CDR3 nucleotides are TGTGCCAGCAGCCACGGCATGCAAGAGACCCAGTACTTC. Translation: CASSHGMQETQYF.

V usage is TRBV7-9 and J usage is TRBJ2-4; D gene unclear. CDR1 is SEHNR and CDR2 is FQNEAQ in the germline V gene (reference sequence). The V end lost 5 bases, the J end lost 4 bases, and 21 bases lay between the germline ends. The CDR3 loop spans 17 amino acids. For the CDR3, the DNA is TGTGCCAGCAGCCCCTTAAACTCGAATACTTTTAAAAACATTCAGTACTTC. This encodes CASSPLNSNTFKNIQYF.

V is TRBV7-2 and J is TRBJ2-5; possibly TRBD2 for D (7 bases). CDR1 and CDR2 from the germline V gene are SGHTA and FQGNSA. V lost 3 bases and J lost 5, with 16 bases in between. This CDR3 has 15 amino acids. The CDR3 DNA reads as TGTGCCAGCAGCTTCGAGGGGGGGGCAGGGGAGACCCAGTACTTC. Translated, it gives CASSFEGGAGETQYF.

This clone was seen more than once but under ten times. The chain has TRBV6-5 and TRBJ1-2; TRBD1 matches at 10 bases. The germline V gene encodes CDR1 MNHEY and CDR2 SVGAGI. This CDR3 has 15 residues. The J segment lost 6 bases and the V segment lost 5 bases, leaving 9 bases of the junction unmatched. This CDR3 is CASSPADRGRNGYTF. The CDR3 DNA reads TGTGCCAGCAGTCCCGCTGACAGGGGGCGCAATGGCTACACCTTC.

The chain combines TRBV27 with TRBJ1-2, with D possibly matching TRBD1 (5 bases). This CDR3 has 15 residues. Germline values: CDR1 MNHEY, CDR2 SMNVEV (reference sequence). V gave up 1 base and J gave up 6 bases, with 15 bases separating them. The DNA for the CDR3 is TGTGCCAGCAGTTTATTACGGGGGAGCTTGCATGGCTACACCTTC. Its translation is CASSLLRGSLHGYTF.

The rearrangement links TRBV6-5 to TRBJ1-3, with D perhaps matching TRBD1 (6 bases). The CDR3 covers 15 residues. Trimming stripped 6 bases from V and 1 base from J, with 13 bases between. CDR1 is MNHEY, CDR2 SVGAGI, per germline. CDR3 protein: CASSITGRSGNTIYF. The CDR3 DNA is TGTGCCAGCAGCATCACAGGGCGATCTGGAAACACCATATATTTT.

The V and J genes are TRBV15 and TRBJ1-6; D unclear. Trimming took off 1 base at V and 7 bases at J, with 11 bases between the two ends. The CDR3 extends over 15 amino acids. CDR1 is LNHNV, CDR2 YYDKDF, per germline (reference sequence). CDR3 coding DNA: TGTGCCACCAGCAGAGTAGACCGAGAGAATTCACCCCTCCACTTT. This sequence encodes CATSRVDRENSPLHF.

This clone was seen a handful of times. The CDR3 DNA reads TGTGCCAGCAGGATGACAGGGGGCGCTTTCGTCCCGAATGAAAAACTGTTTTTT. The encoded protein is CASRMTGGAFVPNEKLFF. The chain uses TRBV27 and TRBJ1-4, with TRBD1 identical over 10 bases. Losses at the gene ends were 6 bases for V and 5 bases for J; bases not matched to a gene: 15. Germline CDR1 and CDR2: MNHEY and SMNVEV (reference sequence). The CDR3 is 18 residues long. Supplemented by reference TRBV27 and TRBJ1-4, the full variable domain reads EAQVTQNPRYLITVTGKKLTVTCSQNMNHEYMSWYRQDPGLGLRQIYYSMNVEVTDKGDVPEGYKVSRKEKRNFPLILESPSPNQTSLYFCASRMTGGAFVPNEKLFFGSGTQLSVL.

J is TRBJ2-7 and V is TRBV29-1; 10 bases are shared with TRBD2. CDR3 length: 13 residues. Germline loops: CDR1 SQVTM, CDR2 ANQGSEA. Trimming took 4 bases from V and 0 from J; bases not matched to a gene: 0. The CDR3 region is CSVASGSSYEQYF. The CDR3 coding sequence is TGCAGCGTTGCTAGCGGGAGCTCCTACGAGCAGTACTTC.

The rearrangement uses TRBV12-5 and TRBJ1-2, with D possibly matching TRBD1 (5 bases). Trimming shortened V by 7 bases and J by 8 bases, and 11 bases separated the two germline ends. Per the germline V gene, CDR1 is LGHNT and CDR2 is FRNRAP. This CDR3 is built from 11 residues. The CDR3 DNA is TGTGCTAGTGCGTCAGGGAACGGCTACACCTTC. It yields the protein CASASGNGYTF.

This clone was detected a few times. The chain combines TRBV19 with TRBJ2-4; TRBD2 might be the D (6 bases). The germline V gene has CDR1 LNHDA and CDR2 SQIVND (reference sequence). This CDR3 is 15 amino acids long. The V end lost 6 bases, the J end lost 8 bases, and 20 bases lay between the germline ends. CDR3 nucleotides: TGTGCCAGTAGAGCACGAAGCGTGGGGGGTGACATTCAGTACTTC. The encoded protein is CASRARSVGGDIQYF.

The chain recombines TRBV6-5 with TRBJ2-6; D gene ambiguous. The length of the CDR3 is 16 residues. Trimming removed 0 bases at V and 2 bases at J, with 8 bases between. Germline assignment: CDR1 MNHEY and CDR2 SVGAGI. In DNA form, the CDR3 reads TGTGCCAGCAGTTACTCGGTTTTGGCTGGGGCCAACGTCCTGACTTTC. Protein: CASSYSVLAGANVLTF.

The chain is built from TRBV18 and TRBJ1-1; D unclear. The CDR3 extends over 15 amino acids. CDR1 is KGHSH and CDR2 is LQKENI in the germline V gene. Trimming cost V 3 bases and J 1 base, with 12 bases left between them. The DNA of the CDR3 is TGTGCCAGCTCACCTTCCCAGGCAAAGAACACTGAAGCTTTCTTT. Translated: CASSPSQAKNTEAFF.